Given below is one TCR beta chain in context. The antigen is undetermined. This sample is drawn from a study of cytomegalovirus exposure and HLA in healthy donors. Background on the study: Of several hundred genotyped donors, 81% grouped in the Caucasian-associated ancestry cluster. Overall study findings and caveats: Testing in vitro showed a few CMV-associated chains specific for CMV antigens.

Germline CDR1 is MNHEY and CDR2 is SMNVEV (reference sequence). Trimming took 7 bases from V and 7 from J; bases not matched to a gene: 7. The CDR3 extends over 12 amino acids. With 60 Vbeta and 13 Jbeta primers, the PCR was carried out. The assay was immunoSEQ multiplex PCR, and TCRdb's table has in-frame clones only and misses some. The repertoire has 85,000 to 100,000 clones, 60% to 85% of them found once; the top ten carry under 7.5%. What was sequenced was PBMCs. The sequence came from a man aged 50 to 59 in good health and CMV-seropositive. The rearrangement links TRBV27 to TRBJ2-7; 7 bases are shared with TRBD2. The CDR3 loop is CASTTGGKEQYF. The CDR3 nucleotides read TGTGCCAGCACCACCGGGGGGAAAGAGCAGTACTTC.